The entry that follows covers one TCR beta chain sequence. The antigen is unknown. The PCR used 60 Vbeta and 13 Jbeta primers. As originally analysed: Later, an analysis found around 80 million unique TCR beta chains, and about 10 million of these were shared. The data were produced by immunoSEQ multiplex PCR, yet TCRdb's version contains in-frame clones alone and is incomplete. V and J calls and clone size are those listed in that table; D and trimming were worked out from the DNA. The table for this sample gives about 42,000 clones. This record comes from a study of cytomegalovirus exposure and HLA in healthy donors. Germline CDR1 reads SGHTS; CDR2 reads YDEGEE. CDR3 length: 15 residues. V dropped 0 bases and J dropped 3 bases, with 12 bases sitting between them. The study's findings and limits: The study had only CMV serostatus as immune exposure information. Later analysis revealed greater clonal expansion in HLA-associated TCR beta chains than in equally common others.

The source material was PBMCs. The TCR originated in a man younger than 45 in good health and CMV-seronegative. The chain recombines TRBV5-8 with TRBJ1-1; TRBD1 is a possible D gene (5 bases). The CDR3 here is CASSLGWEGYTEAFF. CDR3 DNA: TGTGCCAGCAGCTTGGGGTGGGAGGGGTACACTGAAGCTTTCTTT.